Following are 5 T cell receptor beta chains from one sample sequenced in a study of T cell repertoires in cytomegalovirus infection (dated by TCRdb to about 2019). These receptors' targets are unknown. The instrument given in TCRdb is Illumina HiSeq 1500. The public reads were reprocessed in TCRdb via fastp at Q25 and MiXCR, keeping in-frame beta chains. Rows with a matching CDR3 protein are joined into one entry that keeps the most common DNA and genes. The sample table lists approximately 390,000 distinct CDR3 sequences, approximately 30% of them with a count of one. Jointly, the top ten make up roughly 13% of the sample. The treatment or condition label on this specimen signifies: in vitro stimulation with specific CMV peptide epitopes to enrich CMV-specific T cells. Material: cultured PBMCs, obtained from culture after CMV antigen stimulation. The origin of the receptors is a human donor in good health (CMV status not recorded). Some clones in this sample may be carry-over from other donors' samples.

This clonotype was counted ten times or more. J is TRBJ2-2 and V is TRBV12-3 or TRBV12-4; weak D call: TRBD1 (6 bases). The CDR3 is 14 residues long. V was pared by 6 bases and J by 2 bases, with 10 bases between. This chain's CDR3 is CASSPGHNTGELFF. DNA for the CDR3: TGTGCCAGCAGCCCGGGACACAACACCGGGGAGCTGTTTTTT.

This clonotype was seen a few times. This chain links TRBV7-2 with TRBJ2-7; 13 bases map to TRBD2. Germline V gene lookup returns CDR1 SGHTA and CDR2 FQGNSA. This CDR3 region has 15 residues. Trimming removed 3 bases from V and 3 bases from J; junction bases left unmatched: 2. The chain's CDR3 is CASSFTSGGGYEQYF. CDR3 nucleotide sequence: TGTGCCAGCAGCTTCACTAGCGGGGGGGGCTACGAGCAGTACTTC. Supplemented by reference TRBV7-2 and TRBJ2-7, the full variable domain reads GAGVSQSPSNKVTEKGKDVELRCDPISGHTALYWYRQSLGQGLEFLIYFQGNSAPDKSGLPSDRFSAERTGGSVSTLTIQRTQQEDSAVYLCASSFTSGGGYEQYFGPGTRLTVT.

As DNA, the CDR3 is TGTGCCAGCAGAAGGGGGCGGGCCCGTCCTGGGGCCAACGTCCTGACTTTC. This translates into CASRRGRARPGANVLTF. The gene calls are TRBV7-8 and TRBJ2-6; 7 bases are shared with TRBD1. The length of the CDR3 is 17 residues. CDR1 and CDR2 (germline): SGHVS, FQNEAQ. J gave up 2 bases and V 6 bases, and 10 bases lay outside the gene matches.

This clonotype was observed a few times. This rearrangement joins TRBV29-1 to TRBJ2-3, with a possible D match to TRBD1 (6 bases). CDR1 and CDR2 from the germline V gene are SQVTM and ANQGSEA. V shed 2 bases and J shed 2 bases, with 17 bases lying between them. The CDR3 totals 16 residues. This chain's CDR3 is CSVEMGATSYTDTQYF. Written as DNA, the CDR3 is TGCAGCGTTGAAATGGGGGCAACCTCCTACACAGATACGCAGTATTTT.

This chain connects TRBV20-1 to TRBJ1-1; D is unresolved. This CDR3 has 13 amino acids. V was shortened by 0 bases and J by 5 bases, with 10 bases between the two germline ends. Per the germline V gene, CDR1 is DFQATT and CDR2 is SNEGSKA (reference sequence). For the CDR3, the DNA is TGCAGTGCTAGAGAAAGGGTGGGGACTGAAGCTTTCTTT. Translated, it gives CSARERVGTEAFF.